This entry is about one T cell receptor beta chain. The record originates from a study of blood T cell repertoires in COVID-19. Overall study context: Whether acute or convalescent, the COVID-19 samples came from the United States, Italy and Spain.

Clones were sequenced by immunoSEQ multiplex PCR, and TCRdb holds only the in-frame ones, with some missing. Found here are about 200,000 clones, more than 65% of them singletons; the top ten hold 6% to 8%. Participant age was roughly 18 to 89 years, and participants resided in roughly 25 US areas. Resolution of symptoms, clearance, or two negative PCRs was present in recovered Cohort 3 donors. The CDR3 consists of 15 residues. Germline CDR1 is MNHEY and CDR2 is SVGEGT. V lost 5 bases, J lost 6 bases, and 19 bases lay in between. This clonotype originated in a man in his forties who had recovered from COVID-19. Sequenced: PBMCs or T cells enriched from blood (not recorded which). The chain uses TRBV6-2 or TRBV6-3 and TRBJ2-5; D is possibly TRBD2 (6 bases). DNA for the CDR3: TGTGCCAGCAGTCCCGACGGTTTGAGCGGGCAGACCCAGTACTTC. Translation: CASSPDGLSGQTQYF.